This T cell receptor (beta chain) was found in a study of early T cells in non-severe SARS-CoV-2 infection. TCRdb itself ran the 5' RACE reads through MiXCR, one entry per CDR3 protein. This sample has roughly 100,000 distinct CDR3 sequences; roughly an eighth occur once, and the top ten carry approximately 2%. The CDR3 length is 14 residues. V was trimmed by 0 bases and J by 5 bases, leaving 11 bases between them. Germline CDR1 reads LGHDT; CDR2 reads YNNKEL (reference sequence). Sequencing input: whole blood. The chain couples TRBV3-1 to TRBJ2-7; D is uncertain. The receptor comes from an adult who was a healthcare worker with PCR-confirmed SARS-CoV-2 infection or an uninfected control (not recorded which). DNA for the CDR3: TGTGCCAGCAGCCAAGACCCTTCCACTAACGAGCAGTACTTC. This gives the protein CASSQDPSTNEQYF.